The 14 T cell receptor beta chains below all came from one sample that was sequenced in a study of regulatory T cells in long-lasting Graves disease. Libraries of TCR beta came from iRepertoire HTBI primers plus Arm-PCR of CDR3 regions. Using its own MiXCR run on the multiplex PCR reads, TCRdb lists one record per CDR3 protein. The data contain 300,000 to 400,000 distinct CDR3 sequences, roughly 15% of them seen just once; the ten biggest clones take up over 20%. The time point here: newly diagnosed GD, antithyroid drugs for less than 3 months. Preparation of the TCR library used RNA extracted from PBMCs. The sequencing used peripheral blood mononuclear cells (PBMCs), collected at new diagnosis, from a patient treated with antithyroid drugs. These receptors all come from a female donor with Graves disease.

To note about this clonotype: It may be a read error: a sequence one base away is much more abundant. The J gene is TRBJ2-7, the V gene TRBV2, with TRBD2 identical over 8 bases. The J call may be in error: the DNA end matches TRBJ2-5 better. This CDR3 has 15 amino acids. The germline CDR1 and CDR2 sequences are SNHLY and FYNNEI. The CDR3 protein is CASSGSAGERETQYF. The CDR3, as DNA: TGTGCCAGCAGTGGATCAGCGGGGGAGAGGGAGACCCAGTACTTC.

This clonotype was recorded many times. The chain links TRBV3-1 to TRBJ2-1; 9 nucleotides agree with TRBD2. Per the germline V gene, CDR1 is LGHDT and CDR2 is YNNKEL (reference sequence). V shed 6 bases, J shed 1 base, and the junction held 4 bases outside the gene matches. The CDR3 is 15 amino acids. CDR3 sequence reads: CASRVAGASYNEQFF. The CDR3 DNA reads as TGTGCCAGCAGGGTAGCGGGAGCGTCCTACAATGAGCAGTTCTTC.

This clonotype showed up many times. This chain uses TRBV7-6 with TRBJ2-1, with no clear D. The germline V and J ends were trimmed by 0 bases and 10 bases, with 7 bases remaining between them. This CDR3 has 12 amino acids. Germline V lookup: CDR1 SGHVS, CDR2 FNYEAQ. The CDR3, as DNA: TGTGCCAGCAGCTTAGCACAAGCGGAGCAGTTCTTC. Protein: CASSLAQAEQFF.

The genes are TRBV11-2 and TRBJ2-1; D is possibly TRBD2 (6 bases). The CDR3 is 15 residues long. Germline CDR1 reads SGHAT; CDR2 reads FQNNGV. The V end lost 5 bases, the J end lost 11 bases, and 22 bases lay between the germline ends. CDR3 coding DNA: TGTGCCAGCAGCACCGGGGCCGGGGGAAGGAACAAGCAGTTCTTC. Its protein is CASSTGAGGRNKQFF.

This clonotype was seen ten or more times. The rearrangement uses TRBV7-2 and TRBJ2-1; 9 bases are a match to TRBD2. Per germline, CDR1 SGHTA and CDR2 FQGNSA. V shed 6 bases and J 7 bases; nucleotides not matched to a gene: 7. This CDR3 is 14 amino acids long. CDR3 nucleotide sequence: TGTGCCAGCAGGGACTCGCGGGGGGGGAATGAGCAGTTCTTC. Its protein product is CASRDSRGGNEQFF.

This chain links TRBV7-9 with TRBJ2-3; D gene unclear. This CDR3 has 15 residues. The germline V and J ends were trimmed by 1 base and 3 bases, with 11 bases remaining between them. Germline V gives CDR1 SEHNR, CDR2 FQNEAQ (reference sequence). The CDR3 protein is CASSLDAVLTDTQYF. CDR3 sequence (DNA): TGTGCCAGCAGCTTAGATGCAGTTTTAACAGATACGCAGTATTTT.

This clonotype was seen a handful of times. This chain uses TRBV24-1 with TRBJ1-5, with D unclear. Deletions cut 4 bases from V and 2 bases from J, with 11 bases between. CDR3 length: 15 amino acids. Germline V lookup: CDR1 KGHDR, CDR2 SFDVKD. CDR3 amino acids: CATSDISNRNQPQHF. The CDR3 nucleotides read TGTGCCACCAGTGACATCAGTAATCGCAATCAGCCCCAGCATTTT.

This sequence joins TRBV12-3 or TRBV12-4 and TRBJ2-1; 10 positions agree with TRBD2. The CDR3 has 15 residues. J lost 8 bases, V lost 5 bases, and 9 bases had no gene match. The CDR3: CASSPLAGAPHEQFF. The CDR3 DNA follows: TGTGCCAGCAGTCCTCTAGCGGGGGCCCCCCATGAGCAGTTCTTC.

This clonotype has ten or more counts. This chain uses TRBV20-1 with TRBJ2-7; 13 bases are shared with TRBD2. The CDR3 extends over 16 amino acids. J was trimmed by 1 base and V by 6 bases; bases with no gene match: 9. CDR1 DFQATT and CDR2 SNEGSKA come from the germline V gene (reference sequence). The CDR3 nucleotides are TGCAGTGCCATGACTAGCGGGAGGAGGGGATCCTACGAGCAGTACTTC. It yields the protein CSAMTSGRRGSYEQYF.

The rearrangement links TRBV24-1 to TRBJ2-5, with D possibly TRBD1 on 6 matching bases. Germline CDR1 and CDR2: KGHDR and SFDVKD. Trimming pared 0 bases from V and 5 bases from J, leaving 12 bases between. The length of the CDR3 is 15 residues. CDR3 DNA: TGTGCCACCAGTGATTTGTATGGGACATTGGAGACCCAGTACTTC. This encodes CATSDLYGTLETQYF.

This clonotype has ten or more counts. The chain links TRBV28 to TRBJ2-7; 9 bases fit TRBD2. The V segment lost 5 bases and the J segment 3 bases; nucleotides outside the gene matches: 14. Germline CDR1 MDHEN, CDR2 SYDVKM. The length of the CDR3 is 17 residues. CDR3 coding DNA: TGTGCCAGCAGTCCACTTCCCCTAGCGGGGCGCCACTACGAGCAGTACTTC. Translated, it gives CASSPLPLAGRHYEQYF. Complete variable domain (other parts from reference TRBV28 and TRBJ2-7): DVKVTQSSRYLVKRTGEKVFLECVQDMDHENMFWYRQDPGLGLRLIYFSYDVKMKEKGDIPEGYSVSREKKERFSLILESASTNQTSMYLCASSPLPLAGRHYEQYFGPGTRLTVT.

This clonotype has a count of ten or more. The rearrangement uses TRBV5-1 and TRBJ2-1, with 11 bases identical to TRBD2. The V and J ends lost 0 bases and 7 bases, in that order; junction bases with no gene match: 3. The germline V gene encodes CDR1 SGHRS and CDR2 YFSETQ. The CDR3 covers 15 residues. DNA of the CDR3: TGCGCCAGCAGCTTGGTACTAGCGGGAGAGAATGAGCAGTTCTTC. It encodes CASSLVLAGENEQFF.

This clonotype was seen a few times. The CDR3 DNA follows: TGTGCCAGCTCACCATGGCGGGAGGGAGGCAACGAGCAGTACTTC. Translated, it gives CASSPWREGGNEQYF. The chain has TRBV18 and TRBJ2-7, with 9 bases fitting TRBD2. Germline V gene sequence: CDR1 KGHSH, CDR2 LQKENI. The CDR3 contains 15 residues. V shed 2 bases, J shed 5 bases, and the junction held 7 bases outside the gene matches. The full variable domain, in which reference TRBV18 and TRBJ2-7 provide the parts outside the CDR3, is NAGVMQNPRHLVRRRGQEARLRCSPMKGHSHVYWYRQLPEEGLKFMVYLQKENIIDESGMPKERFSAEFPKEGPSILRIQQVVRGDSAAYFCASSPWREGGNEQYFGPGTRLTVT.

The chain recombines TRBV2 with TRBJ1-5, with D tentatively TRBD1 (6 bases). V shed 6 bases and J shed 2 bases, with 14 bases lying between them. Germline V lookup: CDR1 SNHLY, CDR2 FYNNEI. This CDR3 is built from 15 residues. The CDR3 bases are TGTGCCAGCAGACAAACAGGGTCGCGCAATCAGCCCCAGCATTTT. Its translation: CASRQTGSRNQPQHF. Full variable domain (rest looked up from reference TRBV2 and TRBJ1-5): EPEVTQTPSHQVTQMGQEVILRCVPISNHLYFYWYRQILGQKVEFLVSFYNNEISEKSEIFDDQFSVERPDGSNFTLKIRSTKLEDSAMYFCASRQTGSRNQPQHFGDGTRLSIL.